The 7 T cell receptor beta chains below all came from one sample that was sequenced in a study of molecular identifiers for immune sequencing clone quantification. Each CDR3 protein is one row after TCRdb ran MiXCR on the PCR reads. This table has about 640,000 distinct CDR3 sequences, just under 20% appearing once. Sequences were obtained from naive CD8+ T cells from blood, with Jurkat cell RNA spiked in. The subset is: FACS-sorted CD8+CD4-CCR7+CD45RA+ naive T cells. All receptors come from a human donor in good health. Some libraries in this study had Jurkat cell RNA spiked in.

This clonotype occurred many times. This chain uses TRBV14 with TRBJ1-2; D is unresolved. Germline CDR1 is SGHDN and CDR2 is FVKESK. The CDR3 runs to 15 residues. V shed 1 base and J shed 0 bases, with 9 bases lying between them. CDR3 sequence reads: CASSQVHGSNYGYTF. CDR3 nucleotide sequence: TGTGCCAGCAGCCAAGTTCACGGTTCTAACTATGGCTACACCTTC.

Only a few counts were recorded for this clonotype. V usage is TRBV2 and J usage is TRBJ1-5; D gene uncertain. The germline V and J ends were trimmed by 4 bases and 2 bases, with 9 bases remaining between them. CDR1 and CDR2 (germline): SNHLY, FYNNEI. The CDR3 runs to 14 residues. The CDR3 spells CASSGRSRNQPQHF. The CDR3 DNA reads TGTGCCAGCAGTGGACGATCCCGCAATCAGCCCCAGCATTTT.

This clonotype was seen a single time. A much larger clone sits a single nucleotide away, making a read error possible. The chain links TRBV20-1 to TRBJ2-1; D might be TRBD1 (5 bases). The CDR3 sequence is 14 residues long. CDR1 DFQATT and CDR2 SNEGSKA come from the germline V gene (reference sequence). V was shortened by 0 bases and J by 5 bases, with 11 bases between the two germline ends. CDR3 DNA: TGCAGTGCTAGAGATTACTCCAGGGACAATGAGCAGTTCTTC. Translating it yields CSARDYSRDNEQFF.

This clonotype was seen many times. This sequence joins TRBV29-1 and TRBJ2-7; 11 nucleotides agree with TRBD2. This CDR3 comprises 15 residues. Unmatched junction bases numbered 7, after V lost 0 bases and J lost 6 bases. The germline V gene encodes CDR1 SQVTM and CDR2 ANQGSEA. This CDR3 is CSVEDPTSGSLEQYF. The CDR3 coding sequence is TGCAGCGTTGAAGATCCAACTAGCGGGAGCCTCGAGCAGTACTTC.

On this clonotype: A much larger clone sits a single nucleotide away, making a read error possible. The chain joins TRBV13 to TRBJ1-1, with 9 positions matching TRBD1. In germline, CDR1 is PRHDT, CDR2 FYEKMQ (reference sequence). J was trimmed by 7 bases and V by 5 bases; bases with no gene match: 8. The CDR3 sequence is 14 residues long. The CDR3 DNA sequence: TGTGCCAGCAGCGCGTTACAGGGGGCCCTTGAAGCTTTCTTT. Translating gives CASSALQGALEAFF.

This clonotype was counted only a few times. The chain links TRBV4-3 to TRBJ2-3; 9 bases are a match to TRBD2. This CDR3 has 15 amino acids. In germline, CDR1 is LGHNA, CDR2 YSLEER. J lost 7 bases, V lost 1 base, and 6 bases had no gene match. The CDR3 sequence: CASSQGGGGAYTQYF. The CDR3 DNA is TGCGCCAGCAGCCAAGGGGGCGGGGGGGCTTATACGCAGTATTTT.

Only one count was recorded for this clonotype. A read error may be the cause here, since a much bigger clone is one base away. The rearrangement links TRBV5-1 to TRBJ2-1; TRBD2 aligns across 11 bases. This CDR3 region has 16 residues. The V gene's germline CDR1 is SGHRS and CDR2 YFSETQ. The CDR3 sequence: CASSLAGTSGYNELFF. The CDR3, as DNA: TGCGCCAGCAGCTTGGCCGGGACTAGCGGATACAATGAGCTGTTCTTC.